The clone carrying this T cell receptor beta chain has only a few counts. Its antigen is not known. The CDR3 covers 15 residues. Trimming removed 2 bases at V and 0 bases at J, with 7 bases between. Germline V gene data show CDR1 as SGHTA and CDR2 as FQGNSA. The data were taken from a study of T-cell memory formation after mild COVID-19. Study summary: TCR clustering was largely donor specific.

Each CDR3 protein is one row after TCRdb ran MiXCR on the 5' RACE reads. The profile covers about 270,000 distinct CDR3 sequences, with approximately 19% appearing a single time and under 25% taken by the ten largest. Whole-study findings and limits: Among clones contracting day 15 to 85, CD4/CD8 was balanced, whereas later expanders leaned CD4+. Cross-reactive memory seemingly joined, as some responding clones were found in pre-infection memory. Contracting CD4+ clones lay largely in CM and EM, with CD8+ ones residing in EMRA.

The sequenced sample consisted of PBMCs or a T cell subset sorted from them (not recorded which). This clonotype originated in a young man who had mild COVID-19 (a few samples of this study predate the infection). Cell type and time point are not known. The chain couples TRBV7-2 to TRBJ2-2; D gene unclear. Written as DNA, the CDR3 is TGTGCCAGCAGCTTAACAGCCTCGAACACCGGGGAGCTGTTTTTT. Encoded protein: CASSLTASNTGELFF.